This T cell receptor beta chain comes out of a study of blood T cells in healthy people across ages. With a J-beta primer mix and a sample-barcoded 5' primer, a second PCR ran about 7 to 11 cycles. Each cDNA molecule was tagged by a template-switch adaptor with 12 random nucleotides. TCRdb reprocessed the 5' RACE reads via MiXCR and lists one record per CDR3 protein. The data show 1.5 million to 2 million distinct CDR3 sequences, roughly 28% seen once. General study points: The percentage of naive T cells correlated strongly with TCR beta diversity. Older age coincided with a roughly linear decline in TCR beta diversity per million T cells.

In its sample, this clonotype was seen many times. Its specificity is not known. A minimum of 7 million PBMCs was isolated per sample. Germline values: CDR1 MDHEN, CDR2 SYDVKM. The CDR3 runs to 15 residues. Germline trimming cut 6 bases from V and 2 bases from J; bases unmatched to any gene: 6. The sample was blood. The chain uses TRBV28 and TRBJ1-5; TRBD1 agrees at 8 bases. This sequence was found in a woman aged 30 to 39 in good health. CDR3 DNA sequence: TGTGCCAGCAGCCCAGGGGGCGGGGGCAATCAGCCCCAGCATTTT. This gives the protein CASSPGGGGNQPQHF.